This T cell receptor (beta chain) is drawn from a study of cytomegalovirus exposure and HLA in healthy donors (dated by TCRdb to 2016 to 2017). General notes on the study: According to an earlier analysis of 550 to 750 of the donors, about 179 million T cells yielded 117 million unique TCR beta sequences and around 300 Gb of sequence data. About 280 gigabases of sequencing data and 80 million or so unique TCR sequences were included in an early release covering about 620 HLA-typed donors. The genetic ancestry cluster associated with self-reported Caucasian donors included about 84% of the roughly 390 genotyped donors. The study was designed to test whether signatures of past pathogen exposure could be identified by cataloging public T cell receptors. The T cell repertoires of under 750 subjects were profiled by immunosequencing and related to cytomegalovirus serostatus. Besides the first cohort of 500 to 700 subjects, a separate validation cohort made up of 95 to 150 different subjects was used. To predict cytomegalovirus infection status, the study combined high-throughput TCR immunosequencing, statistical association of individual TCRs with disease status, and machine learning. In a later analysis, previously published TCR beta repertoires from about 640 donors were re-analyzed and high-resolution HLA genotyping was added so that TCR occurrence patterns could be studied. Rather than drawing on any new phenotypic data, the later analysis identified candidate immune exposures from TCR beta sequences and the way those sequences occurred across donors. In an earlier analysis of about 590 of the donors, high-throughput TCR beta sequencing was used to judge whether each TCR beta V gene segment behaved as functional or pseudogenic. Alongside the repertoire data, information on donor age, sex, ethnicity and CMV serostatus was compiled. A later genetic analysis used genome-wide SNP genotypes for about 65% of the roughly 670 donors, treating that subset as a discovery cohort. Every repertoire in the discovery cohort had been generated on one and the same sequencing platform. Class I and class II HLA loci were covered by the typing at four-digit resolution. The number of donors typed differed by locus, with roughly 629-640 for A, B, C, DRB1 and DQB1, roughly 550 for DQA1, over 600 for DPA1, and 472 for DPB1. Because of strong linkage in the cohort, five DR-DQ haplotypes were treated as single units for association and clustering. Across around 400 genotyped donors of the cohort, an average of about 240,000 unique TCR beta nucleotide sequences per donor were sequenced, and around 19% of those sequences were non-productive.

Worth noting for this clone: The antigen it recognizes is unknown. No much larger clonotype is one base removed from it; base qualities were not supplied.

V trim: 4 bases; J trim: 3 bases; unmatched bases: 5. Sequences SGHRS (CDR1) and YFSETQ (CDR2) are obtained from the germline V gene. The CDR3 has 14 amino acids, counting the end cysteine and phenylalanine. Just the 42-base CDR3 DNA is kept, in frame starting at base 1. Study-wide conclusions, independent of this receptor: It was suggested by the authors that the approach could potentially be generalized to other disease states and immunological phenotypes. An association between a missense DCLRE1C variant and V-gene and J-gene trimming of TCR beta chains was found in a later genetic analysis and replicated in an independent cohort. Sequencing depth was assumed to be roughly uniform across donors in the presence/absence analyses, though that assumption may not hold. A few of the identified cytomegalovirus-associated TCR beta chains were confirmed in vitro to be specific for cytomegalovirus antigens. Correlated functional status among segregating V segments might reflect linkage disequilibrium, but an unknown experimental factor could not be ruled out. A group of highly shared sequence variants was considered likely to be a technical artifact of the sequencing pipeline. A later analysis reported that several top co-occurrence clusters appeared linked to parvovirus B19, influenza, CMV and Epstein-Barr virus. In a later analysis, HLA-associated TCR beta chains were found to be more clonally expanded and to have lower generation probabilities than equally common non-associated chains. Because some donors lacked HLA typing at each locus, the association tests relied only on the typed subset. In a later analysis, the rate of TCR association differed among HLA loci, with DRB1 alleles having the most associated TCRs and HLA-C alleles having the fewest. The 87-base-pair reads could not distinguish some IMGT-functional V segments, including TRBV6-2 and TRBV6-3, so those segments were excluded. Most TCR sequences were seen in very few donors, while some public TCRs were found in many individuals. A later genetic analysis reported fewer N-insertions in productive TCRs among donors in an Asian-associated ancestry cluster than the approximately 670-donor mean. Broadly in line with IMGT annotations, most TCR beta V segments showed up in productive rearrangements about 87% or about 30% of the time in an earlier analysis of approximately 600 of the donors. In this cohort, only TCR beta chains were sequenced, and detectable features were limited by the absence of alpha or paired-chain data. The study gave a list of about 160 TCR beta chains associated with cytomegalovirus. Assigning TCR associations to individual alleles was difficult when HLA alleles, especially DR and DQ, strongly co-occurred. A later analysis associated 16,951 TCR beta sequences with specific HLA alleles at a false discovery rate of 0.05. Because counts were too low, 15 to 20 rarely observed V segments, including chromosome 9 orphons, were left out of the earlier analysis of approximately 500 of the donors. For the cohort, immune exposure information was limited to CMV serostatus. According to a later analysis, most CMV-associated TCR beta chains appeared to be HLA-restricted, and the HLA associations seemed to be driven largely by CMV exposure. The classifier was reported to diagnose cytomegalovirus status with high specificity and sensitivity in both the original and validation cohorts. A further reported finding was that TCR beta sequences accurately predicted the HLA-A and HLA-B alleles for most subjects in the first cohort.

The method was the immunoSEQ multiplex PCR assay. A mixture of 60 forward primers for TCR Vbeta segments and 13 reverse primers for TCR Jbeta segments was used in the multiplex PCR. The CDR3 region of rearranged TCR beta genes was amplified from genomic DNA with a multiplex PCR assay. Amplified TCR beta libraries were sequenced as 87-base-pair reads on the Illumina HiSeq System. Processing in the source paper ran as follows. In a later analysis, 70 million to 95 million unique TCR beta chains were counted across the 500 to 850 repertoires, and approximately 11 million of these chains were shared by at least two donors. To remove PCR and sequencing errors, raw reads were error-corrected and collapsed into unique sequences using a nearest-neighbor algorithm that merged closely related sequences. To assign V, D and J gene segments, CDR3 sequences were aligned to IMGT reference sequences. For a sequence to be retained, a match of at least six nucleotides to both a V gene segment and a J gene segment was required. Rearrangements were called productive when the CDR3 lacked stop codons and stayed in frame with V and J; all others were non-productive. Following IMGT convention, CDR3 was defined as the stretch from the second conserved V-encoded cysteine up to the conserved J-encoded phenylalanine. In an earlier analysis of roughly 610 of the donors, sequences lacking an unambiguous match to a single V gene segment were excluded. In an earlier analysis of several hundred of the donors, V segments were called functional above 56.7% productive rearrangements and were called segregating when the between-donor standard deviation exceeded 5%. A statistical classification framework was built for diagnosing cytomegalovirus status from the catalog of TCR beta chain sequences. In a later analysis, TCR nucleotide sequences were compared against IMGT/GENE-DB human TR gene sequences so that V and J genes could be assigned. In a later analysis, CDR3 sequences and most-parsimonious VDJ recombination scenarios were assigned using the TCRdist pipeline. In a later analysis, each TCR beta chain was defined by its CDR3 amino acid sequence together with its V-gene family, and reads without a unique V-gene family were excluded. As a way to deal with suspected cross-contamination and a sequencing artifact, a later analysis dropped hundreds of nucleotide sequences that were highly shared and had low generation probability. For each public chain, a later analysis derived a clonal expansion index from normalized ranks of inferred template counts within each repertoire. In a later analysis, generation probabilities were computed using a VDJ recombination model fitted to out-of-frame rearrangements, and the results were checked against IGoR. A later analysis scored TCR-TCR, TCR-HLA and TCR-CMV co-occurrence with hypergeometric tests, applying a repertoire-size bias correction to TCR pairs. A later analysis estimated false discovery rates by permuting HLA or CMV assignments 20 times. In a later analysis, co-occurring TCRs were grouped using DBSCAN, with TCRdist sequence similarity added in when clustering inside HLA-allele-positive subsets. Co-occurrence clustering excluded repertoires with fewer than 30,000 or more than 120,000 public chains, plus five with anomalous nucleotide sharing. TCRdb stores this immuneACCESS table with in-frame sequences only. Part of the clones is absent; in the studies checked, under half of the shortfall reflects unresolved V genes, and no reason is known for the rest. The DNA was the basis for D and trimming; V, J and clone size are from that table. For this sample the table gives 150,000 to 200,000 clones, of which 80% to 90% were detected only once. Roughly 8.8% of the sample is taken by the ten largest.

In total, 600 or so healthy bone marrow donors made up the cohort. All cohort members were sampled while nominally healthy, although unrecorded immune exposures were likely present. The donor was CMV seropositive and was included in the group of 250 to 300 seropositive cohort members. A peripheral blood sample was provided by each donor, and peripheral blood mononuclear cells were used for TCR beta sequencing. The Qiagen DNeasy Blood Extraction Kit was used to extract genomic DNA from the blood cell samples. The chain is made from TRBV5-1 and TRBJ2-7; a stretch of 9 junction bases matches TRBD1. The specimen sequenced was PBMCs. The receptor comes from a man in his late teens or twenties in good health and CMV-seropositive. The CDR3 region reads CASSTQGANYEQYF. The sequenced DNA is TGCGCCAGCAGCACACAGGGGGCCAACTACGAGCAGTACTTC.